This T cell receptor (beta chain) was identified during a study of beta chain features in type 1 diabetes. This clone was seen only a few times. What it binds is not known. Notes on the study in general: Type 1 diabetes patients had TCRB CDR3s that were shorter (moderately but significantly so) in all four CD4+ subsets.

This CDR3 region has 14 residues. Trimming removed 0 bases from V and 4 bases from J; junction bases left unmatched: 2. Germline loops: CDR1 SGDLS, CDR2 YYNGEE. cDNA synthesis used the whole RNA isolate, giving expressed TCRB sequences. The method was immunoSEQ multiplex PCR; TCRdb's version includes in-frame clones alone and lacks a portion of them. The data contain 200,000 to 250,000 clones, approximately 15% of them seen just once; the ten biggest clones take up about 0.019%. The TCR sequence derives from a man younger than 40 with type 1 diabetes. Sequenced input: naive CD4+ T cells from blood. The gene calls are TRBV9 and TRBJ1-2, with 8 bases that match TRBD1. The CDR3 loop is CASSVEGTGYGYTF. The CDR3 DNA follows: TGTGCCAGCAGCGTAGAAGGGACAGGCTATGGCTACACCTTC.